Below, one T cell receptor beta chain is given with its context. These data are taken from a study of T cell responses to AZD1222 COVID-19 vaccine. The table came from immunoSEQ multiplex PCR; TCRdb's copy has only in-frame clones and leaves some out. The table shows about 180,000 clones, with about 93% occurring only once. With V trimmed by 5 bases and J by 12 bases, 11 bases remained unmatched. The CDR3 loop spans 13 amino acids. Germline assignment: CDR1 LNHDA and CDR2 SQIVND (reference sequence). The sequence was collected from an adult who received the AZD1222 COVID-19 vaccine. The sequences come from peripheral blood, collected 28 days after the second AZD1222 dose. The V call is TRBV19, the J call TRBJ2-7, with TRBD1 identical over 9 bases. CDR3 residues: CASSDRDREVAYF. CDR3 coding DNA: TGTGCCAGTAGTGACCGGGACAGGGAAGTGGCGTACTTC.